This T cell receptor beta chain is from a study of cytomegalovirus exposure and HLA in healthy donors. Germline lookup yields CDR1 SGHRS and CDR2 YFSETQ. V was trimmed by 3 bases and J by 1 base, leaving 10 bases between them. The CDR3 is 14 residues long. This clone occurred a few times. Its target is not known. The PCR was carried out with 60 Vbeta primers and 13 Jbeta primers. Assay used: immunoSEQ multiplex PCR; TCRdb lists only in-frame clones, some missing. The sample records about 120,000 clones, roughly a tenth being singletons. Study results and limitations: The study recorded some 160 TCR beta chains that were cytomegalovirus-associated. There were several of the most significant clusters that appeared linked to common viral pathogens in a later analysis.

The specimen sequenced was PBMCs. This sequence was found in a woman younger than 35 in good health and CMV-seropositive. The J gene is TRBJ1-2, the V gene TRBV5-1, with D possibly TRBD1 on 5 matching bases. CDR3 sequence: CASSSPQGNYGYTF. The CDR3 coding sequence is TGCGCCAGCAGCTCCCCGCAGGGTAACTATGGCTACACCTTC.